In this sample, the clone carrying this T cell receptor (beta chain) turned up once. These data are taken from a study of blood T cell repertoires in COVID-19. Sequencing used immunoSEQ multiplex PCR; TCRdb keeps in-frame clones, though not all of them. Counted here are 120,000 to 150,000 clones, almost 85% occurring once; the ten biggest clones make up under 3%. This CDR3 comprises 12 residues. Germline values: CDR1 KGHDR, CDR2 SFDVKD. Trimming pared 5 bases from V and 1 base from J, leaving 3 bases between. The rearrangement uses TRBV24-1 and TRBJ2-3; D gene ambiguous. The specimen sequenced was peripheral blood. This clonotype was obtained from a man between 50 and 59 years old with acute or convalescent COVID-19. CDR3 region: CATSAGTDTQYF. The CDR3 nucleotides read TGTGCCACCAGTGCCGGCACAGATACGCAGTATTTT.